This entry lists 29 T cell receptor beta chains sequenced from one sample in a study of blood T cells in healthy people across ages. Together with a sample-barcoded 5' primer, a J-beta primer mix was included in a second PCR lasting 7 to 11 cycles. TCRdb fed the 5' RACE reads into MiXCR, producing one record per CDR3 protein. Found here are 500,000 to 600,000 distinct CDR3 sequences, about 25% of them singletons; the top ten hold around a sixth. The sequenced material came from blood. All receptors come from an older woman in good health.

This clonotype was counted ten times or more. The genes are TRBV14 and TRBJ1-2, with D possibly matching TRBD1 (6 bases). The CDR3 spans 13 residues. The germline gives CDR1 SGHDN, CDR2 FVKESK. V was trimmed by 1 base and J by 3 bases, leaving 6 bases between them. The CDR3 protein is CASSQGQDYGYTF. The CDR3 nucleotides read TGTGCCAGCAGCCAAGGACAGGACTATGGCTACACCTTC.

The chain links TRBV25-1 to TRBJ2-5; maybe TRBD2 (5 bases). Trimming removed 10 bases at V and 4 bases at J, with 7 bases between. The CDR3 extends over 10 amino acids. Germline V gene data show CDR1 as MGHDK and CDR2 as SYGVNS. The CDR3 loop reads CATEGETQYF. CDR3 bases: TGTGCCACCGAGGGAGAGACCCAGTACTTC.

This clonotype turned up a few times. The chain couples TRBV7-9 to TRBJ1-3, with D perhaps matching TRBD1 (5 bases). Trimming cost V 8 bases and J 8 bases, with 13 bases left between them. The CDR3 has 12 amino acids. Germline V gives CDR1 SEHNR, CDR2 FQNEAQ (reference sequence). CDR3 amino acids: CASGTGRDTIYF. The DNA of the CDR3 is TGTGCCAGCGGCACGGGGCGGGACACCATATATTTT.

V and J are TRBV10-3 and TRBJ2-5, with 12 bases fitting TRBD2. The last part of the DNA fits TRBJ2-1 better; the J call may be wrong. Germline loops: CDR1 ENHRY, CDR2 SYGVKD. The CDR3 consists of 15 residues. Here the CDR3 reads CAINALAGGPHEQFF. CDR3 coding DNA: TGTGCCATCAATGCGCTAGCGGGGGGGCCCCATGAGCAGTTCTTC.

The chain is built from TRBV6-2 or TRBV6-3 and TRBJ1-1; the match to TRBD1 covers 7 bases. Germline values: CDR1 MNHEY, CDR2 SVGEGT. The CDR3 spans 15 residues. The ends lost 5 bases at V and 4 bases at J; junction bases unmatched: 10. Here the CDR3 reads CASSRDSRAGTEAFF. The CDR3 nucleotides read TGTGCCAGCAGTAGGGACAGCCGGGCGGGCACTGAAGCTTTCTTT.

This chain uses TRBV5-1 with TRBJ2-3; no definite D call. The length of the CDR3 is 12 residues. Germline V gene sequence: CDR1 SGHRS, CDR2 YFSETQ. Trimming took off 1 base at V and 8 bases at J, with 8 bases between the two ends. CDR3 coding DNA: TGCGCCAGCAGCTTGACGGTGGGTACGCAGTATTTT. Translated: CASSLTVGTQYF.

This clonotype was observed a handful of times. This chain uses TRBV20-1 with TRBJ2-5, with no clear D. V was cut by 3 bases and J by 1 base, with 9 bases left in between. The CDR3 extends over 13 amino acids. The V gene's germline CDR1 is DFQATT and CDR2 SNEGSKA (reference sequence). The CDR3 protein is CSASLATQETQYF. In nucleotides, the CDR3 is TGCAGTGCTAGTCTGGCAACCCAAGAGACCCAGTACTTC.

The rearrangement uses TRBV18 and TRBJ2-7, with D maybe TRBD2 (6 bases). This CDR3 comprises 16 residues. Germline V gives CDR1 KGHSH, CDR2 LQKENI. Trimming stripped 0 bases from V and 5 bases from J, with 17 bases between. CDR3 DNA: TGTGCCAGCTCACCACCGGGGAGGTTGAGGGCTCACGAGCAGTACTTC. Translating it yields CASSPPGRLRAHEQYF.

This clonotype has more than one count but fewer than ten. One junction end does not reproduce the germline sequence, and a read error may be involved. The gene calls are TRBV7-9 and TRBJ2-5; unclear D gene. Germline V lookup: CDR1 SEHNR, CDR2 FQNEAQ (reference sequence). This CDR3 has 12 residues. The CDR3 DNA reads as TGTTCCAGCAGCTTAATTTCCGAGACCCAGTACTTC. Protein sequence: CSSSLISETQYF.

The J gene is TRBJ2-6, the V gene TRBV6-6, with 9 bases matching TRBD1. The CDR3 covers 16 residues. Germline CDR1 and CDR2: MNHNY and SVGAGI (reference sequence). With 10 bases clipped from V and 0 bases from J, the junction kept 7 bases outside the gene matches. CDR3 bases: TGTGCCACCCCGGACAGGGGCAACTCTGGGGCCAACGTCCTGACTTTC. This encodes CATPDRGNSGANVLTF.

The rearrangement uses TRBV3-1 and TRBJ2-5, with 7 nucleotides matching TRBD2. This CDR3 comprises 12 residues. With 7 bases clipped from V and 3 bases from J, the junction kept 2 bases outside the gene matches. CDR1 and CDR2 from the germline V gene are LGHDT and YNNKEL (reference sequence). This CDR3 is CASTLAEETQYF. CDR3 nucleotides: TGTGCCAGCACTCTAGCGGAAGAGACCCAGTACTTC.

In DNA, the CDR3 is TGTGCCAGCAGTCTCCGAGGGGGTATGAGTGAAAAACTGTTTTTT. It is translated as CASSLRGGMSEKLFF. This chain links TRBV28 with TRBJ1-4, with D maybe TRBD1 (6 bases). From germline, CDR1 is MDHEN and CDR2 SYDVKM. The CDR3 totals 15 residues. With 5 bases removed from V and 7 bases from J, the gap between germline ends came to 17 bases.

In this sample, this clonotype turned up many times. The V call is TRBV5-1, the J call TRBJ1-1; no definite D call. The CDR3 totals 14 residues. Germline V gives CDR1 SGHRS, CDR2 YFSETQ. Trimming cost V 1 base and J 1 base, with 8 bases left between them. In DNA, the CDR3 is TGCGCCAGCAGCTTGTTCGGAGGGAACACTGAAGCTTTCTTT. It encodes CASSLFGGNTEAFF.

In this sample, this clonotype turned up a few times. The chain uses TRBV20-1 and TRBJ1-1, with D possibly matching TRBD1 (6 bases). Looked up from germline, CDR1 is DFQATT and CDR2 is SNEGSKA (reference sequence). Trimming shortened V by 1 base and J by 5 bases, and 11 bases separated the two germline ends. The CDR3 sequence is 13 residues long. The chain's CDR3 is CSARGGGITEAFF. As DNA, the CDR3 is TGCAGTGCTAGAGGAGGGGGAATTACTGAAGCTTTCTTT.

This clonotype was detected a few times. The genes are TRBV20-1 and TRBJ2-5; D unresolved. The J call is uncertain, as TRBJ2-1 better fits the DNA end. CDR3 size: 14 residues. The germline V gene encodes CDR1 DFQATT and CDR2 SNEGSKA (reference sequence). The CDR3 DNA follows: TGCAGTGCTAGAGATGCTACGTCATACAATGAGCAGTTCTTC. Protein product: CSARDATSYNEQFF.

V usage is TRBV20-1 and J usage is TRBJ2-6, with D tentatively TRBD1 (5 bases). V was clipped by 6 bases and J by 1 base, with 10 bases between them. Per germline, CDR1 DFQATT and CDR2 SNEGSKA (reference sequence). CDR3 length: 14 amino acids. Written as DNA, the CDR3 is TGCAGTGCAATCGACAGATCTGGGGCCAACGTCCTGACTTTC. Residues: CSAIDRSGANVLTF.

This clonotype showed up just a few times. Written as DNA, the CDR3 is TGTGCCAGCAGCTTGTCACTAGCGGGGGGGTTCACCAGGGAGCAGTTCTTC. Its protein product is CASSLSLAGGFTREQFF. The chain is built from TRBV11-2 and TRBJ2-5; 13 bases are a match to TRBD2. The better agreement between TRBJ2-1 and the DNA end casts doubt on the J call. The germline gives CDR1 SGHAT, CDR2 FQNNGV. This CDR3 is built from 17 residues.

The chain couples TRBV5-1 to TRBJ2-7; TRBD1 might be the D (6 bases). Germline CDR1 SGHRS, CDR2 YFSETQ. The germline V and J ends were trimmed by 4 bases and 0 bases, with 17 bases remaining between them. The CDR3 loop spans 16 amino acids. Written as DNA, the CDR3 is TGCGCCAGCAGCGAGCTAGACAGGCAAAACTCCTACGAGCAGTACTTC. Encoded protein: CASSELDRQNSYEQYF.

This clonotype has a handful of counts. The chain links TRBV11-2 to TRBJ2-5; 7 nucleotides agree with TRBD2. Trimming removed 2 bases from V and 5 bases from J; junction bases left unmatched: 23. Looked up from germline, CDR1 is SGHAT and CDR2 is FQNNGV. The CDR3 extends over 20 amino acids. The CDR3 reads CASSLKLERWLAGLEETQYF. For the CDR3, the DNA is TGTGCCAGCAGCTTAAAGTTAGAGCGTTGGTTAGCGGGCCTTGAGGAGACCCAGTACTTC.

The J gene is TRBJ2-5, the V gene TRBV20-1; 8 nucleotides align to TRBD1. The length of the CDR3 is 14 residues. V lost 2 bases and J lost 5; bases outside the gene matches: 7. Germline V CDR1 and CDR2: DFQATT, SNEGSKA (reference sequence). In nucleotides, the CDR3 is TGCAGTGCTAGATCCGGACAGGGTGGCGAGACCCAGTACTTC. Translating it yields CSARSGQGGETQYF.

This clonotype was seen repeatedly, ten times or more. The chain has TRBV6-6 and TRBJ1-2; TRBD1 matches 10 bases. V lost 4 bases to trimming and J lost 6 bases; unmatched junction nucleotides: 5. CDR1 and CDR2 (germline): MNHNY, SVGAGI (reference sequence). This CDR3 has 14 amino acids. CDR3 sequence: CASSWLGTGDGYTF. CDR3 DNA sequence: TGTGCCAGCAGTTGGCTCGGGACAGGGGATGGCTACACCTTC.

This chain links TRBV3-1 with TRBJ2-5; D is uncertain. CDR1 LGHDT and CDR2 YNNKEL come from the germline V gene (reference sequence). The CDR3 sequence is 14 residues long. Trimming shortened V by 1 base and J by 5 bases, and 11 bases separated the two germline ends. CDR3 in DNA: TGTGCCAGCAGCCAAGTTATGGCTTCGGAGACCCAGTACTTC. This encodes CASSQVMASETQYF.

The chain links TRBV19 to TRBJ1-2; maybe TRBD1 (5 bases). Trimming took off 9 bases at V and 4 bases at J, with 24 bases between the two ends. From germline, CDR1 is LNHDA and CDR2 SQIVND (reference sequence). The CDR3 sequence is 16 residues long. CDR3 bases: TGTGCCAGCCCCCACCGCGGGGGGTCGCCGTTCTATGGCTACACCTTC. Translated: CASPHRGGSPFYGYTF.

This clonotype was seen only a few times. V is TRBV7-9 and J is TRBJ2-5, with D tentatively TRBD2 (6 bases). The J call may not be correct, given that the DNA end is closer to TRBJ2-7. From germline, CDR1 is SEHNR and CDR2 FQNEAQ (reference sequence). This CDR3 spans 14 amino acids. CDR3 DNA sequence: TGTGCCAGCAGCCCGCGGGACGTCTCCTACGAGCAGTACTTC. Encoded protein: CASSPRDVSYEQYF.

This clonotype was seen a handful of times. The chain employs TRBV4-3 and TRBJ1-2; no firm D call. The V gene's germline CDR1 is LGHNA and CDR2 YSLEER. The CDR3 runs to 14 residues. V lost 1 base to trimming and J lost 5 bases, with 11 bases between them. For the CDR3, the DNA is TGCGCCAGCAGCCAAGGAGGGCAGAAATATGGCTACACCTTC. Its protein is CASSQGGQKYGYTF.

This clonotype was seen a few times. Here the CDR3 DNA reads TGCAGTGCTAGAGATGGGACGAGGACCCAGTACTTC. Protein product: CSARDGTRTQYF. The chain joins TRBV20-1 to TRBJ2-5; the D gene could be TRBD1 or TRBD2 (5 bases each). CDR1 and CDR2 (germline): DFQATT, SNEGSKA (reference sequence). V lost 0 bases and J 7 bases, leaving 9 bases between the germline ends. The CDR3 length is 12 residues.

This clonotype turned up a few times. The J gene is TRBJ1-4, the V gene TRBV5-1; possible D gene TRBD1, 6 bases. The V gene's germline CDR1 is SGHRS and CDR2 YFSETQ. The CDR3 has 15 amino acids. V was cut by 4 bases and J by 8 bases, with 18 bases left in between. The CDR3 DNA reads as TGCGCCAGCAGCCCAATGGACAGAAGATCAGAAAAACTGTTTTTT. This codes for CASSPMDRRSEKLFF.

The chain combines TRBV20-1 with TRBJ2-3, with 12 bases aligning to TRBD2. Germline V lookup: CDR1 DFQATT, CDR2 SNEGSKA (reference sequence). This CDR3 region has 19 residues. V trimming: 1 base; J trimming: 3 bases; junction bases outside the gene matches: 14. For the CDR3, the DNA is TGCAGTGCTAGAGTGGGGGCAGGACTAGCGGGGTTGGATACAGATACGCAGTATTTT. Amino acid sequence: CSARVGAGLAGLDTDTQYF.

The chain carries TRBV7-2 and TRBJ2-5; no reliable D call. The DNA end lines up better with TRBJ2-1; the J call may be wrong. The CDR3 consists of 14 residues. In germline, CDR1 is SGHTA, CDR2 FQGNSA. In DNA, the CDR3 is TGTGCCAGCAGCTTAGGGCAGGTATGGAATGAGCAGTTCTTC. It yields the protein CASSLGQVWNEQFF.